Sequencing of this T cell receptor beta chain was carried out in a study of spatial heterogeneity in lung cancer. Background on the study: Sequencing consistently turned up more beta-chain sequences than alpha-chain sequences.

TCRdb fed the 5' RACE reads into MiXCR, producing one record per CDR3 protein. There are over 75,000 distinct CDR3 sequences in the sample; approximately 20% occur only once, and approximately 5.6% lies in the top ten. As to time point: sample taken at primary tumor resection. Unsorted whole RNA of tumor, nontumor lung or frozen PBMC was sequenced. Samples were donated by 72 untreated early-stage non-small cell lung cancer patients. This clonotype was found many times. Germline CDR1 reads ENHRY; CDR2 reads SYGVKD. Trimming cost V 3 bases and J 0 bases, with 8 bases left between them. CDR3 size: 14 residues.

The receptor was isolated from a male donor with early-stage non-small cell lung cancer. The rearrangement uses TRBV10-3 and TRBJ1-2, with D unresolved. Sequences were derived from PBMCs, sampled at surgery. The CDR3 is CAISDRITNYGYTF. CDR3 nucleotides: TGTGCCATCAGTGACAGGATCACTAACTATGGCTACACCTTC.